This entry is about one TCR beta chain. The CDR3 totals 15 residues. V was trimmed by 6 bases and J by 0 bases, leaving 12 bases between them. Germline CDR1 and CDR2: MNHNS and SASEGT. This sample's treatment: treatment-naive control, cytoreductive nephrectomy. These data belong to a study of radiation and T cells in renal cell carcinoma. The data were produced by immunoSEQ multiplex PCR, yet TCRdb's version contains in-frame clones alone and is incomplete. Among approximately 21,000 clones listed, 45% to 70% were seen once. The sequencing used tumor tissue, collected from a patient whose treatment was nephrectomy without radiotherapy. The rearrangement joins TRBV6-1 to TRBJ2-1, with unresolved D. The TCR originated in a human donor with renal cell carcinoma. CDR3 loop: CASSVDLTSYNEQFF. As DNA, the CDR3 is TGTGCCAGCAGCGTGGATCTGACCTCCTACAATGAGCAGTTCTTC.